The 21 T cell receptor beta chains given below trace back to one sample, sequenced in a study of blood T cell repertoires in COVID-19. Some clones are missing from TCRdb's copy, which holds only in-frame ones; the method was immunoSEQ multiplex PCR. Here the sample spans about 480,000 clones, 80% to 90% being singletons. Sequencing input: peripheral blood. Receptors were obtained from a woman younger than 45 with acute or convalescent COVID-19.

The V and J genes are TRBV2 and TRBJ1-1; 9 bases align to TRBD1. Germline V gene lookup returns CDR1 SNHLY and CDR2 FYNNEI. This CDR3 contains 15 residues. Losses at the gene ends were 6 bases for V and 4 bases for J; bases not matched to a gene: 9. The CDR3, as DNA: TGTGCCAGCAGCTCACAGGGGGCCCCGGGCACTGAAGCTTTCTTT. Its translation: CASSSQGAPGTEAFF.

Written as DNA, the CDR3 is TGTGCCTGGAGTGTACGAGATCAGCCCCAGCATTTT. Translation gives CAWSVRDQPQHF. The chain combines TRBV30 with TRBJ1-5, with D uncertain. Per germline, CDR1 GTSNPN and CDR2 SVGIG (reference sequence). V dropped 0 bases and J dropped 5 bases, with 5 bases sitting between them. CDR3 length: 12 amino acids. Using reference TRBV30 and TRBJ1-5 for the parts outside the CDR3, the full variable domain is SQTIHQWPATLVQPVGSPLSLECTVEGTSNPNLYWYRQAAGRGLQLLFYSVGIGQISSEVPQNLSASRPQDRQFILSSKKLLLSDSGFYLCAWSVRDQPQHFGDGTRLSIL.

This chain links TRBV9 with TRBJ2-5; TRBD2 matches at 10 bases. Germline-derived CDR1 and CDR2 are SGDLS and YYNGEE. The CDR3 spans 16 residues. J was trimmed by 7 bases and V by 0 bases; bases with no gene match: 9. In DNA, the CDR3 is TGTGCCAGCAGCGTAGAAGGTAGCGGGGGGCGGGGGACCCAGTACTTC. This sequence encodes CASSVEGSGGRGTQYF.

The genes are TRBV3-1 (or the pseudogene TRBV3-2) and TRBJ2-7, with 10 bases that match TRBD2. This CDR3 spans 15 amino acids. After removal of 6 bases from V and 1 base from J, the junction contained 6 bases not matched to a gene. Germline V lookup: CDR1 LGHDT, CDR2 YNNKEL (reference sequence). CDR3 loop: CASSPGLAASYEQYF. The CDR3 coding sequence is TGTGCCAGCAGTCCCGGACTAGCGGCTTCCTACGAGCAGTACTTC.

The chain uses TRBV9 and TRBJ2-3, with D possibly being TRBD2 (6 bases). This CDR3 has 18 amino acids. V was shortened by 0 bases and J by 0 bases, with 17 bases between the two germline ends. The germline CDR1 and CDR2 sequences are SGDLS and YYNGEE. The CDR3 spells CASSVDPRGGDSTDTQYF. The DNA for the CDR3 is TGTGCCAGCAGCGTAGATCCCCGCGGAGGGGACAGCACAGATACGCAGTATTTT.

The CDR3 loop reads CATSDRKGEGTEAFF. The CDR3 DNA follows: TGTGCCACCAGTGATAGAAAGGGAGAGGGCACTGAAGCTTTCTTT. The chain recombines TRBV24-1 with TRBJ1-1; no firm D call. Germline V gene lookup returns CDR1 KGHDR and CDR2 SFDVKD. Trimming took off 3 bases at V and 4 bases at J, with 14 bases between the two ends. CDR3 size: 15 residues.

V usage is TRBV29-1 and J usage is TRBJ2-7; possibly TRBD2 for D (6 bases). Germline CDR1 is SQVTM and CDR2 is ANQGSEA. The length of the CDR3 is 14 residues. With 3 bases removed from V and 4 bases from J, the gap between germline ends came to 16 bases. The CDR3 sequence: CSVDLGPAGYEQYF. The CDR3 coding sequence is TGCAGCGTTGATCTGGGCCCGGCGGGGTACGAGCAGTACTTC.

V usage is TRBV18 and J usage is TRBJ1-6; D gene unclear. The length of the CDR3 is 15 residues. Trimming shortened V by 3 bases and J by 9 bases, and 15 bases separated the two germline ends. Germline V lookup: CDR1 KGHSH, CDR2 LQKENI. The CDR3 loop reads CASSPDGGLGSPLHF. The CDR3 DNA reads TGTGCCAGCTCACCGGACGGAGGGCTTGGTTCACCCCTCCACTTT.

The chain carries TRBV7-3 and TRBJ2-1; tentative D call: TRBD1 (6 bases). Germline lookup yields CDR1 SGHTA and CDR2 FQGTGA. CDR3 size: 15 residues. The V end lost 4 bases, the J end lost 4 bases, and 14 bases lay between the germline ends. The CDR3 nucleotides are TGTGCCAGCAGCTCCACCCGGACAGTGTACAATGAGCAGTTCTTC. Encoded protein: CASSSTRTVYNEQFF. Using reference TRBV7-3 and TRBJ2-1 for the parts outside the CDR3, the full variable domain is GAGVSQTPSNKVTEKGKYVELRCDPISGHTALYWYRQSLGQGPEFLIYFQGTGAADDSGLPNDRFFAVRPEGSVSTLKIQRTERGDSAVYLCASSSTRTVYNEQFFGPGTRLTVL.

The chain has TRBV15 and TRBJ2-1; maybe TRBD2 (6 bases). The CDR3 is 12 residues long. V dropped 2 bases and J dropped 8 bases, with 7 bases sitting between them. Looked up from germline, CDR1 is LNHNV and CDR2 is YYDKDF (reference sequence). In DNA form, the CDR3 reads TGTGCCACCAGCAGAACGGGGGATGAGCAGTTCTTC. This gives the protein CATSRTGDEQFF.

V and J are TRBV9 and TRBJ2-1; TRBD2 aligns across 9 bases. CDR1 is SGDLS, CDR2 YYNGEE, per germline. The CDR3 length is 15 residues. V dropped 4 bases and J dropped 2; count of bases not matched to a gene: 4. The CDR3, as DNA: TGTGCCAGCAGCATAAGCGGGGGGCCCTACAATGAGCAGTTCTTC. Protein: CASSISGGPYNEQFF.

The V call is TRBV6-6, the J call TRBJ1-4; possibly TRBD1 for D (5 bases). Germline V lookup: CDR1 MNHNY, CDR2 SVGAGI (reference sequence). Trimming took 10 bases from V and 2 from J, leaving 14 bases between them. CDR3 length equals 14 residues. In DNA form, the CDR3 reads TGTGCCACCGCACGGGGGGGGACTAATGAAAAACTGTTTTTT. Translating gives CATARGGTNEKLFF.

The chain recombines TRBV7-9 with TRBJ2-5; a weak D match, TRBD2 (6 bases). Trimming left V 7 bases short and J 4 bases short, with 19 bases between. From germline, CDR1 is SEHNR and CDR2 FQNEAQ (reference sequence). CDR3 length: 15 amino acids. CDR3 sequence: CASTNGGAWGETQYF. The CDR3 DNA follows: TGTGCCAGCACCAATGGCGGGGCCTGGGGAGAGACCCAGTACTTC.

This clone has just a few counts. The V gene is TRBV10-2, the J gene TRBJ2-1, with D possibly being TRBD2 (6 bases). The CDR3 runs to 14 residues. V shed 8 bases and J shed 8 bases, with 19 bases lying between them. Germline CDR1 reads WSHSY; CDR2 reads SAAADI. The CDR3 nucleotides are TGCGCCAGCGCGTCGGGGGACCCCTCGGATGAGCAGTTCTTC. This encodes CASASGDPSDEQFF.

The chain links TRBV7-2 to TRBJ2-3, with D perhaps TRBD2 (5 bases). Germline CDR1 is SGHTA and CDR2 is FQGNSA. The CDR3 is 15 amino acids. V gave up 5 bases and J gave up 5 bases, with 17 bases separating them. DNA for the CDR3: TGTGCCAGCAGCCTCGGGCTCCCCGGGAAAGATACGCAGTATTTT. Translated: CASSLGLPGKDTQYF. The variable domain in full, with the rest retrieved from reference TRBV7-2 and TRBJ2-3, is GAGVSQSPSNKVTEKGKDVELRCDPISGHTALYWYRQSLGQGLEFLIYFQGNSAPDKSGLPSDRFSAERTGGSVSTLTIQRTQQEDSAVYLCASSLGLPGKDTQYFGPGTRLTVL.

This clone was seen only once. This chain joins TRBV12-5 and TRBJ2-3; D perhaps matches TRBD2 (5 bases). The CDR3 runs to 14 residues. Germline CDR1 LGHNT, CDR2 FRNRAP. The V and J ends lost 6 bases and 1 base respectively, with 11 bases between them. The CDR3 DNA sequence: TGTGCTAGTGGCATACACGGGGGCACAGATACGCAGTATTTT. Translation: CASGIHGGTDTQYF.

V and J are TRBV30 and TRBJ2-2, with 10 positions matching TRBD1. Per the germline V gene, CDR1 is GTSNPN and CDR2 is SVGIG (reference sequence). The length of the CDR3 is 15 residues. The ends lost 1 base at V and 3 bases at J; junction bases unmatched: 2. The DNA for the CDR3 is TGTGCCTGGAGTGGGACAGGGGGGTACACCGGGGAGCTGTTTTTT. Translating gives CAWSGTGGYTGELFF.

J is TRBJ2-1 and V is TRBV7-3, with TRBD2 matching over 7 bases. The CDR3 spans 14 residues. V was clipped by 5 bases and J by 9 bases; unmatched bases: 10. Germline loops: CDR1 SGHTA, CDR2 FQGTGA. The CDR3 region is CASSPQGGEGEQFF. The CDR3 DNA is TGTGCCAGCAGCCCCCAAGGCGGGGAGGGTGAGCAGTTCTTC.

In this sample, this clone turned up once. The V gene is TRBV19, the J gene TRBJ1-1, with D perhaps TRBD1 (5 bases). CDR1 is LNHDA and CDR2 is SQIVND in the germline V gene (reference sequence). This CDR3 region has 14 residues. V was clipped by 3 bases and J by 4 bases, with 12 bases between them. The CDR3 DNA reads as TGTGCCAGTAGTATGGAGGGGCTGGGCACTGAAGCTTTCTTT. Protein product: CASSMEGLGTEAFF. The full variable domain, in which reference TRBV19 and TRBJ1-1 provide the parts outside the CDR3, is DGGITQSPKYLFRKEGQNVTLSCEQNLNHDAMYWYRQDPGQGLRLIYYSQIVNDFQKGDIAEGYSVSREKKESFPLTVTSAQKNPTAFYLCASSMEGLGTEAFFGQGTRLTVV.

V gene TRBV6-5 combines with J gene TRBJ1-4; TRBD1 matches 9 bases. With V trimmed by 5 bases and J by 7 bases, 8 bases remained unmatched. This CDR3 contains 15 residues. Germline V CDR1 and CDR2: MNHEY, SVGAGI. CDR3: CASSPTGGRSEKLFF. The CDR3 coding sequence is TGTGCCAGCAGTCCCACAGGGGGCAGAAGTGAAAAACTGTTTTTT.

This rearrangement joins TRBV4-1 to TRBJ1-5; D perhaps matches TRBD1 (6 bases). The V end was cut by 1 base, the J end by 2 bases, with 15 bases between. The CDR3 consists of 17 residues. Germline CDR1 is MGHRA and CDR2 is YSYEKL. CDR3 protein: CASSQGGGRGRNQPQHF. CDR3 DNA: TGCGCCAGCAGCCAAGGGGGTGGCAGGGGTCGCAATCAGCCCCAGCATTTT.